Described below is a single T cell receptor beta chain sequence and its context. Its recognized antigen is unknown. One base away there is no much larger clone; base qualities are not given. This sample stems from a study of T cell responses to AZD1222 COVID-19 vaccine (dated by TCRdb to about 2021). Regarding the study in general: AZD1222 recipients with second doses at about 4 weeks or about 12 weeks were pooled, because spike-specific TCR depth and breadth did not differ between schedules. A total of 233 trial participants underwent TCR sequencing, of whom about 210 received two doses of AZD1222 and 26 received two doses of the MenACWY control vaccine. Trial participants were enrolled by age into subgroups of 18-55, 56-69 and 70-plus years, and around 140, 26 and 57 TCR-sequenced participants, respectively, were included in these subgroups.

Broad study findings and their caveats: The 56-69-year group was small, and its depth increase did not reach significance, likely because of low power. Participants were mostly white British and included more females than males, and it was suggested by the authors that clonal diversity may have been underestimated. Vaccine-associated CD4 TCRs spanned the whole spike protein, with dominant responses in regions 160-218 and 743-854. After two AZD1222 doses, both the breadth and the depth of spike-specific TCRs were significantly higher than at day 0 and than in MenACWY recipients. Because no day 14 peak-response samples were available, repertoires were characterized only after the peak T cell response. Conclusions about previously exposed vaccinees were limited because only a handful of AZD1222 recipients were SARS-CoV-2 seropositive at baseline. Nearly half of unique spike-specific TCRs reportedly recognized epitopes outside regions mutated in the B.1.351 and B.1.1.7 variants.

Taken from the germline V gene (reference sequence), the CDR1 and CDR2 loops are GTSNPN and SVGIG. CDR3 length: 15 amino acids, cysteine to phenylalanine. Here the CDR3 DNA is all that survives: 45 bases in frame from base 1. V loses 4 bases at its end and J loses 7 bases; junction bases beyond the gene matches: 13. The CDR3 regions of human TCRbeta chains were analyzed by immunosequencing. As for how the authors treated the data: Repertoire TCRs were checked for matches against a reference library of SARS-CoV-2-specific TCRs that had been generated using the MIRA antigen-specificity platform. Breadth was defined as the fraction of unique TCRs that were SARS-CoV-2-associated. Depth was defined as the fraction of total T cells that were SARS-CoV-2-associated. Using the MIRA data, every spike-specific TCR was mapped to the spike region that the TCR reacted to and assigned to either a CD4 or a CD8 class. Log10-transformed breadth and depth values were compared by one-way ANOVA with Sidak's multiple comparisons tests. TCRdb obtained this table from immuneACCESS and retained in-frame rearrangements with V and J assigned. These tables miss some clones; where compared with another copy, unresolved V genes account for less than half of the shortfall, and the remainder is unexplained. That table gives V, J and clone size, and the DNA gave D and trimming. Counted in this sample were 84,000 or so clones; 80% to 90% of them appeared once. About 28% of the sample is in the top ten clones.

This sample's time point label indicates: baseline before first vaccination. Vaccinee samples were obtained from the UK trials COV001 and COV002, which included a single-blind randomized controlled phase 2/3 trial of AZD1222 (ChAdOx1 nCoV-19) in healthy adults. For TCRbeta chain sequencing, PBMC samples from trial participants were taken at day 0 and at day 28 after the second dose. The rearranged segments are TRBV30 and TRBJ2-7, with 10 central nucleotides matching TRBD2. This clonotype originated in an adult in good health. The starting material was peripheral blood, obtained on day 0 of AZD1222 vaccination. The nucleotide sequence is given as TGTGCCTGGAATCTCGGGCTAGCGGGAGTTCAGGAGCAGTACTTC. Its coded protein is CAWNLGLAGVQEQYF. The full variable domain, with segments outside the CDR3 supplied by the reference TRBV30 and TRBJ2-7 proteins, appears as SQTIHQWPATLVQPVGSPLSLECTVEGTSNPNLYWYRQAAGRGLQLLFYSVGIGQISSEVPQNLSASRPQDRQFILSSKKLLLSDSGFYLCAWNLGLAGVQEQYFGPGTRLTVT.